A selection of T cell receptor beta chains follows, all from one sample in a study of T cells in Graves' hyperthyroidism and ophthalmopathy. TCRdb itself ran the multiplex PCR reads through MiXCR, one entry per CDR3 protein. The data show about 560,000 distinct CDR3 sequences, 12% to 15% seen once. Sequencing used blood. The receptors were gathered from a middle-aged woman with Graves' hyperthyroidism. Each CDR3 is given with its conserved first and last residue. The D gene is left open where the match is weak. Some rows mark clone size as missing; the rest say once, few, many or name a class of expanded clone.

D	V	size	J	DNA	CDR3
NA	TRBV11-3	many	TRBJ1-1	TGTGCCAGCAGCTTAGATCGGGCAGGATCGAACACTGAAGCTTTCTTT	CASSLDRAGSNTEAFF
TRBD2	TRBV24-1	many	TRBJ2-1	TGTGCCACCAGTGCAGTACTAGCGGGAGGAGATAATGAGCAGTTCTTC	CATSAVLAGGDNEQFF
NA	TRBV7-9	many	TRBJ2-3	TGTGCCAGCAGCTTAGTTACAGGGACGACAGATACGCAGTATTTT	CASSLVTGTTDTQYF
NA	TRBV5-1	many	TRBJ1-4	TGCGCCAGCAGCCCAAACTACCCTTCTGAAAAACTGTTTTTT	CASSPNYPSEKLFF
NA	TRBV6-2/TRBV6-3	many	TRBJ2-1	TGTGCCAGCACCCTCTCGGGGGAGACCTACAATGAGCAGTTCTTC	CASTLSGETYNEQFF
NA	TRBV20-1	many	TRBJ2-1	TGCAGTGCTAGAGTATCAGGGCCAAGCTCCTACAATGAGCAGTTCTTC	CSARVSGPSSYNEQFF
TRBD2	TRBV6-1	few	TRBJ2-5	TGTGCCAGCAATCTAGCGGGAGGGCGGGAGACCCAGTACTTC	CASNLAGGRETQYF
NA	TRBV5-1	many	TRBJ2-7	TGCGCCAGCAGTCAGGACCAGGGTTGGTACGAGCAGTACTTC	CASSQDQGWYEQYF
NA	TRBV7-9	NA	TRBJ1-5	TGTGCCAGCAGCCCTGACAATCAGCCCCAGCATTTT	CASSPDNQPQHF
TRBD2	TRBV6-1	few	TRBJ2-1	TGTGCCAGCAGTTTGGAGCGGGAGACGGTTAATGAGCAGTTCTTC	CASSLERETVNEQFF
NA	TRBV7-2	many	TRBJ2-3	TGTGCCAGCAGCTTAGTGGGGGTGGGCACAGATACGCAGTATTTT	CASSLVGVGTDTQYF
NA	TRBV20-1	many	TRBJ2-3	TGCAGTGCTAGGGGTTCCGAGAACACAGATACGCAGTATTTT	CSARGSENTDTQYF
NA	TRBV27	NA	TRBJ2-5	TGTGCCAGCAGTACCGGGTCGGGGACCCAGTACTTC	CASSTGSGTQYF
TRBD1	TRBV20-1	many	TRBJ1-2	TGCAGTGCTCAGACAGGGCTCCTCGACTATGGCTACACCTTC	CSAQTGLLDYGYTF
NA	TRBV29-1	few	TRBJ1-2	TGCAGCGTTGAAGATGGTCCCAACTATGGCTACACCTTC	CSVEDGPNYGYTF
TRBD2	TRBV2	many	TRBJ2-3	TGTGCCAGCAGTGAATTGGCTAGCGGGCGGAGGGATACGCAGTATTTT	CASSELASGRRDTQYF